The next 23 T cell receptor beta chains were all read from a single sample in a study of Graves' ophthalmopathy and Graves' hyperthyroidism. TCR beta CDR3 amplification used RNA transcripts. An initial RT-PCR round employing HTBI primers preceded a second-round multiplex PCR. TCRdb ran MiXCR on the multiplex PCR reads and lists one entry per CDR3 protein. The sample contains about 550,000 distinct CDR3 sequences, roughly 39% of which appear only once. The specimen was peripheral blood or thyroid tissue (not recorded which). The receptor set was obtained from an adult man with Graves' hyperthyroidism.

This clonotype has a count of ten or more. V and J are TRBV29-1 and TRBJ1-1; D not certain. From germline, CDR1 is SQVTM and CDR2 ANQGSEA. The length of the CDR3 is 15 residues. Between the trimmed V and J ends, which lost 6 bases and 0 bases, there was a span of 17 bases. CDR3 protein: CSVPTRSYMNTEAFF. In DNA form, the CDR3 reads TGCAGCGTGCCCACGCGGAGTTACATGAACACTGAAGCTTTCTTT.

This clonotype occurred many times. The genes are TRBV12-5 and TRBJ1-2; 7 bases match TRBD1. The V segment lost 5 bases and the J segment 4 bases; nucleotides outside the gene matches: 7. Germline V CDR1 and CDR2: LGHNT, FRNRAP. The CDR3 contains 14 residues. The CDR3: CASGTGTEVYGYTF. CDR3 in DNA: TGTGCTAGTGGTACCGGGACAGAAGTCTATGGCTACACCTTC.

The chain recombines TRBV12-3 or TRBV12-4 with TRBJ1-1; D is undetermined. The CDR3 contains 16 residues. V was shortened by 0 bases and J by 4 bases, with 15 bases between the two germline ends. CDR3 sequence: CASSLARRRSSTEAFF. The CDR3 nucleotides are TGTGCCAGCAGTTTAGCGCGGAGGAGGTCGTCCACTGAAGCTTTCTTT.

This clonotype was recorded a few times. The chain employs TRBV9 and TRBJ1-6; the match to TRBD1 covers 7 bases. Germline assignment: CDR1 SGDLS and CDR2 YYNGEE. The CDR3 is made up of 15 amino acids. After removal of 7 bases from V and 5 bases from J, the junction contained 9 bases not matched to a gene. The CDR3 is CASSPAGTDNSPLHF. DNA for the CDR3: TGTGCCAGCTCACCTGCCGGGACAGATAATTCACCCCTCCACTTT.

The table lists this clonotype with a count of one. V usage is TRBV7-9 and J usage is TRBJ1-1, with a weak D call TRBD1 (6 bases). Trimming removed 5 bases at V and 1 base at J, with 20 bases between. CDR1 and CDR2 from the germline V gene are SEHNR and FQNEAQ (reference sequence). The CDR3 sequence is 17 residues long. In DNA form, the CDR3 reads TGTGCCAGCAGCCTAAGATCAGGGGTCGAGGGGAACACTGAAGCTTTCTTT. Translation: CASSLRSGVEGNTEAFF.

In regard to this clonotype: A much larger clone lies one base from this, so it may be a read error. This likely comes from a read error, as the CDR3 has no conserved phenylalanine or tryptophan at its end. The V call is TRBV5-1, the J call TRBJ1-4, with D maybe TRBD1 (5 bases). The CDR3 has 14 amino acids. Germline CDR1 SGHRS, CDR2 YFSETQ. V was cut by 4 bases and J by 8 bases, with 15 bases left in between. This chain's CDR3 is CASSAQGIREKLFS. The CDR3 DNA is TGCGCCAGCAGCGCTCAGGGTATTCGCGAAAAACTGTTTTCT.

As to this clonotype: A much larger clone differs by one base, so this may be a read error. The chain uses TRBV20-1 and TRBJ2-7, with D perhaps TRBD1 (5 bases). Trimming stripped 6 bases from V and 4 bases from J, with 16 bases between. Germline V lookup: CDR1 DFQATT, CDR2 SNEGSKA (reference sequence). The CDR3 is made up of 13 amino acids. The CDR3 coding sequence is TGCAGTGCGCCTGACAGTGGCCCTTACGAGCAGTACTTC. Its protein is CSAPDSGPYEQYF.

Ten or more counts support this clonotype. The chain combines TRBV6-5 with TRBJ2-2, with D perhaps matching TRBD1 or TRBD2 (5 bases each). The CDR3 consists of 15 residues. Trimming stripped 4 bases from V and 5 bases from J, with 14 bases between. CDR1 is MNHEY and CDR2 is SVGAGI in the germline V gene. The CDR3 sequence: CASSFQKWGTGELFF. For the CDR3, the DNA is TGTGCCAGCAGTTTCCAAAAGTGGGGGACCGGGGAGCTGTTTTTT.

The CDR3 DNA reads as TGTGCCAGCAGTTTGACAGGGCCAAGCAATCAGCCCCAGCATTTT. Encoded protein: CASSLTGPSNQPQHF. This rearrangement joins TRBV12-3 or TRBV12-4 to TRBJ1-5, with 7 bases identical to TRBD1. This CDR3 spans 15 amino acids. The junction had 3 bases not matched to a gene; V was cut back by 3 bases and J by 1 base.

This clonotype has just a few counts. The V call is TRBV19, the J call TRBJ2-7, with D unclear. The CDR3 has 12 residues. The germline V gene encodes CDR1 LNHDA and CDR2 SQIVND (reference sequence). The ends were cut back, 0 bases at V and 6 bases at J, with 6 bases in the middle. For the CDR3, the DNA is TGTGCCAGTAGTATAGATAGAGCCGAGCAGTACTTC. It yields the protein CASSIDRAEQYF.

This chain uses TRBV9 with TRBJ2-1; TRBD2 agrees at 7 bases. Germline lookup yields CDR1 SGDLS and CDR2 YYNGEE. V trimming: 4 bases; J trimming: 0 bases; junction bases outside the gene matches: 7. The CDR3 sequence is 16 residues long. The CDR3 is CASSRLAGSSYNEQFF. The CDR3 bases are TGTGCCAGCAGCCGACTAGCCGGAAGCTCCTACAATGAGCAGTTCTTC.

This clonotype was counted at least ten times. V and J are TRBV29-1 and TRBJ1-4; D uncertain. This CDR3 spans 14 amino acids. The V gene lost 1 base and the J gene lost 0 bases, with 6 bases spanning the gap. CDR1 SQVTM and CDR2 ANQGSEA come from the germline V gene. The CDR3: CSVEGFATNEKLFF. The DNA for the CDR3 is TGCAGCGTTGAAGGGTTTGCAACTAATGAAAAACTGTTTTTT.

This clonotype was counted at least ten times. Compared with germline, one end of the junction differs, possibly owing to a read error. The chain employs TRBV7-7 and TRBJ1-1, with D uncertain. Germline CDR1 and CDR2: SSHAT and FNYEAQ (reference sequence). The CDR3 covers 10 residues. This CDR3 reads CASSLVCAFF. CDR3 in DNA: TGTGCTAGCAGCTTGGTGTGTGCTTTCTTT.

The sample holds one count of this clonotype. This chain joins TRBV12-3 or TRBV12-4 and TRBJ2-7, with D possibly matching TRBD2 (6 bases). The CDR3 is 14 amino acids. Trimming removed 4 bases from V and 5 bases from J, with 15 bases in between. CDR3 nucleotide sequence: TGTGCCAGCAGTTCGTCCGAGACGGGAGACGAGCAGTACTTC. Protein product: CASSSSETGDEQYF.

CDR3 DNA: TGTGCCAGCAGCCAAGACCCACAGGGGGCGCGGGCCTATGGCTACACCTTC. Its protein is CASSQDPQGARAYGYTF. The V gene is TRBV13, the J gene TRBJ1-2; TRBD1 matches at 9 bases. With 5 bases clipped from V and 4 bases from J, the junction kept 14 bases outside the gene matches. The CDR3 length is 17 residues. Germline V gives CDR1 PRHDT, CDR2 FYEKMQ (reference sequence).

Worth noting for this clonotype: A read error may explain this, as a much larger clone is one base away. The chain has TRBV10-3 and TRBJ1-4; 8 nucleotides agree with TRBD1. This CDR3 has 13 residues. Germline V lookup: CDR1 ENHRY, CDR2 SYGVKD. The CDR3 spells CASTQDRDVKLLF. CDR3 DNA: TGTGCCAGCACCCAGGACAGGGATGTGAAACTGCTTTTT.

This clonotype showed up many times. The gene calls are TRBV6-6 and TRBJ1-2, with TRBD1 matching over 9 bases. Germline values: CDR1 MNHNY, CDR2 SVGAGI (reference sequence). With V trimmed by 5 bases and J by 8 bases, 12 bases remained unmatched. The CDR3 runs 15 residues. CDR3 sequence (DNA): TGTGCCAGCAGTGTTTCGGGACAGGGACGAGGGGGCTACACCTTC. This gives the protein CASSVSGQGRGGYTF.

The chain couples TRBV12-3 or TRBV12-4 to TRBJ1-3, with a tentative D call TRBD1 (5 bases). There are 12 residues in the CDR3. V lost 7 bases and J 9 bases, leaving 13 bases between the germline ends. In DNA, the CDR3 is TGTGCCAGCAATCGGCAGGGCGGCACCATATATTTT. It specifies CASNRQGGTIYF.

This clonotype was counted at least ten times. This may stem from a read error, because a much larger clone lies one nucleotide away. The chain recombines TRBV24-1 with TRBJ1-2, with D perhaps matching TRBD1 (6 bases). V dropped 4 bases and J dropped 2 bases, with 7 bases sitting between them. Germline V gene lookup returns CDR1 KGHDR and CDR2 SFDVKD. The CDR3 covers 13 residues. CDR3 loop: CATSDDRNYGYTF. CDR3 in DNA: TGTGCCACCAGTGACGACAGGAACTATGGCTACACCTTC.

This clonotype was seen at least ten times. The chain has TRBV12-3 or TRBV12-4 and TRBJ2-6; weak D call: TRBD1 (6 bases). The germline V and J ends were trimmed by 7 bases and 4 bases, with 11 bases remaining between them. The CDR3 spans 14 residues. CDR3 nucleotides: TGTGCCAGCACCCTGGGGACAGGGGCCAACGTCCTGACTTTC. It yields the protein CASTLGTGANVLTF.

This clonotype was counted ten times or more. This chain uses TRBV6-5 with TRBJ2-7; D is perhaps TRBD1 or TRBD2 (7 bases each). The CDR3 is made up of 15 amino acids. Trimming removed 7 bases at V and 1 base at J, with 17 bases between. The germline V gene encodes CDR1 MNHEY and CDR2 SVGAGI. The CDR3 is CASMRDSGASYEQYF. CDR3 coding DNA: TGTGCCAGCATGAGGGACAGCGGGGCTTCCTACGAGCAGTACTTC.

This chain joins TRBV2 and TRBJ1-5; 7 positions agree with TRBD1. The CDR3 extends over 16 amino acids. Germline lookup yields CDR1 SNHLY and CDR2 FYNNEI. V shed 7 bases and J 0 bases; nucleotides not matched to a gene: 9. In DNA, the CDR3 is TGTGCCAGCACTTCTCTGGACAGGAATAGCAATCAGCCCCAGCATTTT. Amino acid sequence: CASTSLDRNSNQPQHF.

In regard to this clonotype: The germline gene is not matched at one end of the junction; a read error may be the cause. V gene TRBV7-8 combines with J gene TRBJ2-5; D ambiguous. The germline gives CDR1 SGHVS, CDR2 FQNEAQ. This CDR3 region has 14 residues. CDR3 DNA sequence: TGTGCCAGCAGCTTAGCGAGTTGGCAAGACACCCAGTACTTC. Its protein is CASSLASWQDTQYF.